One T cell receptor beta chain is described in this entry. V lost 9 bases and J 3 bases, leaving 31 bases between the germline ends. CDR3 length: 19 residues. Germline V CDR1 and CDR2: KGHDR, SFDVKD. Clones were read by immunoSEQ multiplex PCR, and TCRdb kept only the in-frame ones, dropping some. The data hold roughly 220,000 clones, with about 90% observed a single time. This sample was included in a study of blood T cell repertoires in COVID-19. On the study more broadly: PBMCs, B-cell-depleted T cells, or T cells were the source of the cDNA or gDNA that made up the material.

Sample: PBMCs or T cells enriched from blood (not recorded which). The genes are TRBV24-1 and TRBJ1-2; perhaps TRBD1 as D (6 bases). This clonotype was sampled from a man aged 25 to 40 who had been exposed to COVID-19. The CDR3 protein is CATRREFGGPPGDDYGYTF. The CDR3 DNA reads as TGTGCCACCCGGCGAGAGTTCGGGGGGCCGCCCGGGGATGACTATGGCTACACCTTC.